The 7 T cell receptor beta chains below were found in one sample sequenced in a study of post-analysis software for immune sequencing data. Study observations and caveats: Patients used a handful of TRBV segments, including TRBV5-6, TRBV5-1 and TRBV20-1, more often than controls.

Antigen specificity for these receptors is unknown. Unique molecular identifiers had been added to the TCR beta cDNA libraries. TCRdb ran MiXCR on the PCR reads and lists one entry per CDR3 protein. Among hundreds of thousands of distinct CDR3 sequences listed, about 39% were seen once. The sample comprised blood. Every receptor here comes from a girl aged 2 to 10 with multiple sclerosis.

This clonotype was seen just once. The CDR3, as DNA: TGCAGTGCTAGGACTAGCGGAAAAGAGACCCAGTACTTC. Translation gives CSARTSGKETQYF. V usage is TRBV20-1 and J usage is TRBJ2-7; 9 nucleotides agree with TRBD2. With the DNA end fitting TRBJ2-5 better, the J assignment may be wrong. Germline V lookup: CDR1 DFQATT, CDR2 SNEGSKA (reference sequence). This CDR3 comprises 13 residues.

There are many counts of this clonotype. The rearrangement joins TRBV10-3 to TRBJ2-5; tentative D call: TRBD2 (6 bases). CDR1 and CDR2 (germline): ENHRY, SYGVKD. The CDR3 sequence is 14 residues long. Trimming took 4 bases from V and 1 from J, leaving 10 bases between them. CDR3 loop: CAISGGLSQETQYF. CDR3 nucleotide sequence: TGTGCCATCAGTGGGGGACTTTCCCAAGAGACCCAGTACTTC.

In this sample, this clonotype turned up a few times. The rearrangement joins TRBV6-5 to TRBJ1-2, with D possibly TRBD1 on 5 matching bases. This CDR3 is 14 amino acids long. Germline V lookup: CDR1 MNHEY, CDR2 SVGAGI. Trimming pared 7 bases from V and 3 bases from J, leaving 15 bases between. The CDR3, as DNA: TGTGCCAGCAACCCAACGGGGGGTGACTATGGCTACACCTTC. It specifies CASNPTGGDYGYTF.

V is TRBV9 and J is TRBJ2-3, with D perhaps TRBD2 (5 bases). This CDR3 has 14 residues. With 0 bases removed from V and 6 bases from J, the gap between germline ends came to 11 bases. Germline CDR1 and CDR2: SGDLS and YYNGEE. For the CDR3, the DNA is TGTGCCAGCAGCGTAGCGGGTAGCGTGGATACGCAGTATTTT. As protein: CASSVAGSVDTQYF.

This sequence joins TRBV28 and TRBJ2-5; TRBD2 aligns across 9 bases. The CDR3 is 17 residues long. Germline V gene lookup returns CDR1 MDHEN and CDR2 SYDVKM. V was pared by 0 bases and J by 1 base, with 6 bases of the junction left unmatched. This chain's CDR3 is CASSLWASGALQETQYF. The CDR3 coding sequence is TGTGCCAGCAGTTTATGGGCTAGCGGGGCACTCCAAGAGACCCAGTACTTC.

CDR3 coding DNA: TGTGCCAGCAGCTTAGGTGCGGCAGGGGCTGAAGCTTTCTTT. Amino acids: CASSLGAAGAEAFF. The chain has TRBV7-9 and TRBJ1-1, with a possible D match to TRBD1 (6 bases). V shed 1 base and J shed 6 bases, with 12 bases lying between them. This CDR3 is 14 amino acids long. The germline CDR1 and CDR2 sequences are SEHNR and FQNEAQ (reference sequence).

The rearrangement joins TRBV4-1 to TRBJ2-3; 10 bases are shared with TRBD2. In germline, CDR1 is MGHRA, CDR2 YSYEKL. The CDR3 is 17 residues long. V was clipped by 3 bases and J by 3 bases; unmatched bases: 9. CDR3 coding DNA: TGCGCCAGCAGCCAGGCGACTCAGACTAGCGGGACAGATACGCAGTATTTT. This encodes CASSQATQTSGTDTQYF.